Listed below are T cell receptor beta chains from one sample, sequenced in a study of blood T cell repertoires in COVID-19. This table comes from immunoSEQ multiplex PCR, and its TCRdb copy is limited to in-frame clones, with some not included. The table lists approximately 270,000 clones, 85% to 90% of them singletons. The specimen was PBMCs or T cells enriched from blood (not recorded which). The source is a woman in her 30s with acute COVID-19. Both conserved end residues are part of each CDR3. Fields, in order: D gene, V gene, clone size, J gene, CDR3 DNA, CDR3 protein. D genes are given only for firm matches. Clone size is not always given. Where it is, it says once, few, many or a class for expanded clones.

-	TRBV6-5	-	TRBJ1-2	TGTGCCAGCTCTCAGAGACAGACCGATGGCTACACCTTC	CASSQRQTDGYTF
-	TRBV2	-	TRBJ2-3	TGTGCCAGCAGCACCGAGAGCCCGGTTGCAGATACGCAGTATTTT	CASSTESPVADTQYF
-	TRBV11-2	-	TRBJ1-1	TGTGCCAGCAGCTTAGGTAGGGGGACTGAAGCTTTCTTT	CASSLGRGTEAFF
-	TRBV7-3	-	TRBJ2-2	TGTGCCAGCAGCTTTGCTAGCGAAAACACCAACACCGGGGAGCTGTTTTTT	CASSFASENTNTGELFF
-	TRBV18	-	TRBJ1-1	TGTGCCAGCTCACCAACGACGGGGGACACTGAAGCTTTCTTT	CASSPTTGDTEAFF
-	TRBV7-7	-	TRBJ2-5	TGTGCCAGCAGCTTACGAGGGGACTTAAATGGAGAGACCCAGTACTTC	CASSLRGDLNGETQYF
-	TRBV19	-	TRBJ1-4	TGTGCCAGTAGTAGAGGGGAAAAACTGTTTTTT	CASSRGEKLFF
-	TRBV11-2	few	TRBJ1-1	TGTGCCAGCAGCTTAGGTGGGGGGGCGACGGGCACTGAAGCTTTCTTT	CASSLGGGATGTEAFF
TRBD1	TRBV7-6	-	TRBJ2-2	TGTGCCAGCAGCTCGAACCCGGGACAGGGGGCGGGCACCGGGGAGCTGTTTTTT	CASSSNPGQGAGTGELFF
TRBD1	TRBV5-1	-	TRBJ2-3	TGCGCCAGCAGCAAAGGTAGGGACAGGGTCAACACAGATACGCAGTATTTT	CASSKGRDRVNTDTQYF
TRBD1	TRBV11-2	-	TRBJ1-6	TGTGCCAGCAGCTTCACAGGGGGCAGTAATTCACCCCTCCACTTT	CASSFTGGSNSPLHF
-	TRBV28	-	TRBJ2-6	TGTGCCAGCAGCACAGGGACCGGGGCCAACGTCCTGACTTTC	CASSTGTGANVLTF
TRBD2	TRBV12-5	-	TRBJ2-3	TGTGCTAGTACAGCGGGAGGGCCTCTGAAGACAGATACGCAGTATTTT	CASTAGGPLKTDTQYF
-	TRBV13	-	TRBJ1-5	TGTGCCAGCAGTCAAAGGGGGGGGGATCAGCCCCAGCATTTT	CASSQRGGDQPQHF
TRBD2	TRBV24-1	-	TRBJ2-1	TGTGCCACCAGTGATGTAGCGGGAGCCGCGAATGAGCAGTTCTTC	CATSDVAGAANEQFF
TRBD1	TRBV5-1	-	TRBJ2-2	TGCGCCAGCTCGGGACAGGGTAGTGCCGGGGAGCTGTTTTTT	CASSGQGSAGELFF
-	TRBV5-6	-	TRBJ1-4	TGTGCCAGCAGCTTGCGCGGCGGTAATGAAAAACTGTTTTTT	CASSLRGGNEKLFF
TRBD2	TRBV5-1	-	TRBJ2-1	TGCGCCAGCAGCGGGACTAGCGGCGCCTACAATGAGCAGTTCTTC	CASSGTSGAYNEQFF
TRBD2	TRBV14	-	TRBJ2-2	TGTGCCAGCAGCCAAGTCTCATCTACTAGCGGGAGGGCCGTCGGGGAGCTGTTTTTT	CASSQVSSTSGRAVGELFF
TRBD2	TRBV27	-	TRBJ2-3	TGTGCCAGCAGTTTACGGTGGCTAGCGGGAGGTCTCAGCCGAGATACGCAGTATTTT	CASSLRWLAGGLSRDTQYF
-	TRBV7-2	few	TRBJ1-2	TGTGCCAGCAGCTTAGACTTGACACCTGATGGCTACACCTTC	CASSLDLTPDGYTF
TRBD2	TRBV15	once	TRBJ2-3	TGTGCCACCAGCAGGCCCGGACTAGCGGGAGTAGTGGATACGCAGTATTTT	CATSRPGLAGVVDTQYF
-	TRBV6-5	-	TRBJ1-1	TGTGCCAGCAGTTCCCTCCAGGGTGGCACTGAAGCTTTCTTT	CASSSLQGGTEAFF
TRBD2	TRBV11-2	-	TRBJ2-1	TGTGCCAGCAGCTACGGGACTAGTTATATCAATGAGCAGTTCTTC	CASSYGTSYINEQFF
TRBD1	TRBV5-6	-	TRBJ2-2	TGTGCCAGCAGCTTGGATCCAGGGGGCGGCACCGGGGAGCTGTTTTTT	CASSLDPGGGTGELFF
TRBD1	TRBV7-2	-	TRBJ1-1	TGTGCCAGCAGCTTATCCGGACAGGGTGAAGCTTTCTTT	CASSLSGQGEAFF
-	TRBV28	-	TRBJ1-5	TGTGCCAGCAGTTTGGGGCGGGGGAGCAATCAGCCCCAGCATTTT	CASSLGRGSNQPQHF
-	TRBV19	-	TRBJ1-2	TGTGCCAGTAGTGCCCGGGGGGTAATCTATGGCTACACCTTC	CASSARGVIYGYTF
-	TRBV27	-	TRBJ1-1	TGTGCCAGCAGTATCGTGGGGGGGACTGAAGCTTTCTTT	CASSIVGGTEAFF
TRBD1	TRBV4-1	-	TRBJ2-3	TGCGCCAGCAGCCACACAGGGGCCACAGATACGCAGTATTTT	CASSHTGATDTQYF
-	TRBV27	-	TRBJ2-7	TGTGCCAGCTCCTTGGCAGAGGCTGTACTCACCTACGAGCAGTACTTC	CASSLAEAVLTYEQYF
TRBD2	TRBV27	few	TRBJ2-7	TGTGCCAGCAGTTTATCCGGCGGGAGGTACGAGCAGTACTTC	CASSLSGGRYEQYF
-	TRBV18	-	TRBJ1-1	TGTGCCAGCTCAGCAGACAGGATCATGAACACTGAAGCTTTCTTT	CASSADRIMNTEAFF
-	TRBV4-1	once	TRBJ2-3	TGCGCCAGCAGCCAAAACAGGGGCACAGATACGCAGTATTTT	CASSQNRGTDTQYF
TRBD1	TRBV27	-	TRBJ2-1	TGTGCCAGCAGTCACGCACAGGGGTTCTTGGAGTTCTTC	CASSHAQGFLEFF
TRBD1	TRBV5-4	-	TRBJ1-1	TGTGCCAGCAGTTCCTCAGGGGGGATTGGCACTGAAGCTTTCTTT	CASSSSGGIGTEAFF
-	TRBV30	-	TRBJ1-4	TGTGCCTGGAGTGTGTCCACAAGTGAAAAACTGTTTTTT	CAWSVSTSEKLFF
-	TRBV7-9	-	TRBJ1-5	TGTGCCAGCAGCTTAGTCGATCAGCCCCAGCATTTT	CASSLVDQPQHF
TRBD1	TRBV30	-	TRBJ1-1	TGTGCCTGGATATCTCGACAGGGAGGAGGCACTGAAGCTTTCTTT	CAWISRQGGGTEAFF